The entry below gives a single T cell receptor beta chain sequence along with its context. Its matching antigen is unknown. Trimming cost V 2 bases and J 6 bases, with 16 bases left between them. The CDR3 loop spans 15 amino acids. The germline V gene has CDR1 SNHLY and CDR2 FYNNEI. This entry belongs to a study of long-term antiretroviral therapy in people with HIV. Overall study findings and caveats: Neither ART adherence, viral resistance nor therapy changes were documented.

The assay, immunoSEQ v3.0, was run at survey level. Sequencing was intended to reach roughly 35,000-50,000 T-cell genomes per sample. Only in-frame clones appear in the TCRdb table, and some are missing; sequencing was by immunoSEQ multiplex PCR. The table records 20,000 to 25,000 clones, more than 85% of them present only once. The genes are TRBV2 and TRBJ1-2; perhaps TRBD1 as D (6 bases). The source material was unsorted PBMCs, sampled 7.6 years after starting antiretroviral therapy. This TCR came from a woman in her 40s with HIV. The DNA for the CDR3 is TGTGCCAGCAGTGAACGGGTCCCAGGGGACCATGGCTACACCTTC. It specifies CASSERVPGDHGYTF.